The 20 T cell receptor beta chains below all came from one sample that was sequenced in a study of blood T cell repertoires in COVID-19. The data were produced by immunoSEQ multiplex PCR, yet TCRdb's version contains in-frame clones alone and is incomplete. The table lists 200,000 to 250,000 clones, about nine tenths of them singletons. Sequenced: peripheral blood. Every receptor here comes from a man aged 60 to 69 with acute or convalescent COVID-19.

J is TRBJ1-1 and V is TRBV9, with a possible D match to TRBD1 (5 bases). This CDR3 region has 17 residues. The germline CDR1 and CDR2 sequences are SGDLS and YYNGEE. Trimming pared 0 bases from V and 1 base from J, leaving 16 bases between. CDR3 DNA sequence: TGTGCCAGCAGCGTAGTTAGCCAGGGAGGTACGAACACTGAAGCTTTCTTT. The encoded protein is CASSVVSQGGTNTEAFF. Based on the CDR3 plus reference TRBV9 and TRBJ1-1, the full variable domain is DSGVTQTPKHLITATGQRVTLRCSPRSGDLSVYWYQQSLDQGLQFLIQYYNGEERAKGNILERFSAQQFPDLHSELNLSSLELGDSALYFCASSVVSQGGTNTEAFFGQGTRLTVV.

The chain has TRBV4-2 and TRBJ2-5; TRBD1 aligns across 9 bases. The germline gives CDR1 LGHNA, CDR2 YNFKEQ. The trim removed 5 bases at V and 8 bases at J, leaving 12 bases unmatched. This CDR3 comprises 15 residues. CDR3 coding DNA: TGTGCCAGCAGCTCGGGACAGGGTTCCACCGGCACCCAGTACTTC. Its translation: CASSSGQGSTGTQYF.

In DNA form, the CDR3 reads TGTGCCAGCAGCTTGGATGGACTAGCGGATAGCACAGATACGCAGTATTTT. Its protein product is CASSLDGLADSTDTQYF. The genes are TRBV5-4 and TRBJ2-3; TRBD2 matches at 10 bases. CDR1 is SGHNT and CDR2 is YYREEE in the germline V gene (reference sequence). V was pared by 0 bases and J by 0 bases, with 4 bases of the junction left unmatched. The CDR3 is made up of 17 amino acids.

This chain joins TRBV6-5 and TRBJ2-4; D is undetermined. V lost 6 bases to trimming and J lost 1 base, with 10 bases between them. The CDR3 totals 14 residues. Germline V gene data show CDR1 as MNHEY and CDR2 as SVGAGI. The CDR3 loop is CASRGAPAKNIQYF. CDR3 in DNA: TGTGCCAGCAGAGGAGCTCCGGCCAAAAACATTCAGTACTTC.

The chain recombines TRBV7-2 with TRBJ2-1; 13 positions match TRBD2. The CDR3 runs 15 residues. Looked up from germline, CDR1 is SGHTA and CDR2 is FQGNSA. With 3 bases clipped from V and 7 bases from J, the junction kept 3 bases outside the gene matches. The CDR3 region has the DNA TGTGCCAGCAGCTTGACTAGCGGGAGGTCGAATGAGCAGTTCTTC. It is translated as CASSLTSGRSNEQFF.

This clone has a handful of counts. The chain combines TRBV10-3 with TRBJ2-5; 8 nucleotides agree with TRBD2. Germline lookup yields CDR1 ENHRY and CDR2 SYGVKD. The V segment lost 3 bases and the J segment 5 bases; nucleotides outside the gene matches: 8. This CDR3 contains 15 residues. The CDR3 spells CAISDTSGSGETQYF. In DNA form, the CDR3 reads TGTGCCATCAGTGATACTAGCGGCAGCGGGGAGACCCAGTACTTC.

V is TRBV24-1 and J is TRBJ2-1; TRBD2 aligns across 9 bases. The CDR3 is 16 residues long. Germline-derived CDR1 and CDR2 are KGHDR and SFDVKD. Trimming removed 2 bases from V and 4 bases from J; junction bases left unmatched: 5. Here the CDR3 reads CATSDSTSGVYNEQFF. The CDR3 DNA sequence: TGTGCCACCAGTGATTCGACTAGCGGAGTATACAATGAGCAGTTCTTC.

V usage is TRBV19 and J usage is TRBJ1-3, with 10 bases fitting TRBD1. With V trimmed by 9 bases and J by 3 bases, 11 bases remained unmatched. Germline V lookup: CDR1 LNHDA, CDR2 SQIVND (reference sequence). There are 16 residues in the CDR3. The CDR3 region is CASRPTGTGVGNTIYF. The CDR3 DNA reads as TGTGCCAGCCGCCCCACCGGGACAGGGGTTGGAAACACCATATATTTT.

The chain couples TRBV7-3 to TRBJ2-6; D gene unclear. Per the germline V gene, CDR1 is SGHTA and CDR2 is FQGTGA. V gave up 4 bases and J gave up 3 bases, with 10 bases separating them. This CDR3 spans 15 amino acids. CDR3 loop: CASSSPPSGANVLTF. The CDR3 DNA sequence: TGTGCCAGCAGCTCGCCGCCGAGTGGGGCCAACGTCCTGACTTTC.

The chain has TRBV29-1 and TRBJ2-1; TRBD2 agrees at 15 bases. Germline V gives CDR1 SQVTM, CDR2 ANQGSEA. V lost 6 bases to trimming and J lost 7 bases; unmatched junction nucleotides: 1. This CDR3 contains 13 residues. CDR3 residues: CSVGLAGGNEQFF. The CDR3 DNA is TGCAGCGTCGGACTAGCGGGAGGGAATGAGCAGTTCTTC.

J is TRBJ2-3 and V is TRBV9, with TRBD1 as a possible D gene (6 bases). The V end was cut by 0 bases, the J end by 2 bases, with 13 bases between. The CDR3 covers 16 residues. Per the germline V gene, CDR1 is SGDLS and CDR2 is YYNGEE. CDR3 DNA sequence: TGTGCCAGCAGCGTAGCTTCGACAGGAATCACAGATACGCAGTATTTT. Protein sequence: CASSVASTGITDTQYF.

The chain combines TRBV28 with TRBJ1-2; possible D gene TRBD1, 5 bases. The V end was cut by 6 bases, the J end by 4 bases, with 9 bases between. The germline gives CDR1 MDHEN, CDR2 SYDVKM. This CDR3 region has 12 residues. CDR3 sequence: CASRSTVYGYTF. CDR3 bases: TGTGCCAGCAGGTCGACAGTCTATGGCTACACCTTC.

V is TRBV9 and J is TRBJ2-3; TRBD2 might be the D (6 bases). This CDR3 has 15 residues. Germline assignment: CDR1 SGDLS and CDR2 YYNGEE. V was pared by 0 bases and J by 2 bases, with 10 bases between. For the CDR3, the DNA is TGTGCCAGCAGCGTAGTAGCGGAGATCACAGATACGCAGTATTTT. Its translation is CASSVVAEITDTQYF.

The chain employs TRBV30 and TRBJ1-6, with D maybe TRBD1 (5 bases). V dropped 1 base and J dropped 9 bases, with 19 bases sitting between them. CDR3 length: 16 residues. In germline, CDR1 is GTSNPN, CDR2 SVGIG (reference sequence). The CDR3 bases are TGTGCCTGGAGTGCCATAGGGGTAGTTCCGAGTTCACCCCTCCACTTT. Translated: CAWSAIGVVPSSPLHF.

The gene calls are TRBV6-5 and TRBJ1-1; D possibly corresponds to TRBD1 (6 bases). The V and J ends lost 4 bases and 1 base respectively, with 10 bases between them. The CDR3 contains 14 residues. Germline V gene sequence: CDR1 MNHEY, CDR2 SVGAGI. The CDR3 DNA reads as TGTGCCAGCAGTTTAAGGGGACAGAACACTGAAGCTTTCTTT. Encoded protein: CASSLRGQNTEAFF.

The chain couples TRBV12-5 to TRBJ2-7; 10 nucleotides agree with TRBD1. Germline trimming cut 0 bases from V and 9 bases from J; bases unmatched to any gene: 8. Per the germline V gene, CDR1 is LGHNT and CDR2 is FRNRAP. The CDR3 has 15 amino acids. The CDR3 DNA follows: TGTGCTAGTGGTTTGGTACCCCGACAGGGGGCTTGGCAGTACTTC. Translating gives CASGLVPRQGAWQYF. The full variable domain, with the rest looked up from reference TRBV12-5 and TRBJ2-7, is DARVTQTPRHKVTEMGQEVTMRCQPILGHNTVFWYRQTMMQGLELLAYFRNRAPLDDSGMPKDRFSAEMPDATLATLKIQPSEPRDSAVYFCASGLVPRQGAWQYFGPGTRLTVT.

This chain joins TRBV3-1 (or the pseudogene TRBV3-2) and TRBJ1-1, with a tentative D call TRBD1 (5 bases). This CDR3 has 15 amino acids. Looked up from germline, CDR1 is LGHDT and CDR2 is YNNKEL (reference sequence). V gave up 0 bases and J gave up 1 base, with 9 bases separating them. CDR3: CASSQEGRANTEAFF. CDR3 bases: TGTGCCAGCAGCCAAGAGGGCAGGGCGAACACTGAAGCTTTCTTT.

The chain is built from TRBV11-3 and TRBJ2-5, with 8 bases fitting TRBD1. CDR1 is SGHNT and CDR2 is YENEEA in the germline V gene. The CDR3 loop spans 16 amino acids. V lost 0 bases, J lost 5 bases, and 8 bases stayed unmatched. The CDR3 region is CASSLDGGQGRETQYF. CDR3 sequence (DNA): TGTGCCAGCAGCTTAGACGGAGGACAGGGAAGGGAGACCCAGTACTTC.

This chain joins TRBV28 and TRBJ2-1, with TRBD2 matching over 10 bases. The CDR3 covers 15 residues. Germline CDR1 reads MDHEN; CDR2 reads SYDVKM. Trimming at V came to 3 bases and at J to 5 bases, leaving 4 bases not matched to a gene. This chain's CDR3 is CASSLGLALDNEQFF. In nucleotides, the CDR3 is TGTGCCAGCAGTTTGGGACTAGCGTTAGACAATGAGCAGTTCTTC.

This chain connects TRBV28 to TRBJ2-7; weak D call: TRBD2 (6 bases). The germline V gene has CDR1 MDHEN and CDR2 SYDVKM. CDR3 length equals 13 residues. V was shortened by 6 bases and J by 3 bases, with 12 bases between the two germline ends. In nucleotides, the CDR3 is TGTGCCAGCAGAAGCCTAGCGATCTACGAGCAGTACTTC. Protein: CASRSLAIYEQYF.